This entry lists 4 T cell receptor beta chains sequenced from one sample in a study of T cells expressing NK-cell markers. TCRdb re-called the 5' RACE reads; every CDR3 protein appears as one record, without DNA. This sample's table has a few hundred thousand distinct CDR3 sequences. The sample was blood T cells: a sorted CD56 or NKG2C T cell subset, CD4+ or CD8+ T cells, or bulk PBMC T cells (not recorded which). These receptor sequences come from a man aged 18 to 69 in good health.

The chain links TRBV6-4 to TRBJ1-5; the D gene TCRdb calls, TRBD1, cannot be checked with no DNA. Germline CDR1 MRHNA, CDR2 SNTAGT. CDR3 length: 16 residues. The CDR3 here is CASSGGGHYSNQPQHF.

The genes are TRBV4-2 and TRBJ1-2; absent DNA, TCRdb's TRBD1 call cannot be checked. Germline CDR1 is LGHNA and CDR2 is YNFKEQ. There are 14 residues in the CDR3. The chain's CDR3 is CASSQVQTGQGYTF.

This chain connects TRBV12-5 to TRBJ2-7. The CDR3 is made up of 17 amino acids. Looked up from germline, CDR1 is LGHNT and CDR2 is FRNRAP. The CDR3 loop reads CASGLVLLGKSSYEQYF.

This chain joins TRBV12-3 or TRBV12-4 and TRBJ2-1; as DNA is missing, the TRBD2 call by TCRdb cannot be tested. The CDR3 extends over 17 amino acids. The CDR3 reads CASSLVGPGGPGNEQFF.